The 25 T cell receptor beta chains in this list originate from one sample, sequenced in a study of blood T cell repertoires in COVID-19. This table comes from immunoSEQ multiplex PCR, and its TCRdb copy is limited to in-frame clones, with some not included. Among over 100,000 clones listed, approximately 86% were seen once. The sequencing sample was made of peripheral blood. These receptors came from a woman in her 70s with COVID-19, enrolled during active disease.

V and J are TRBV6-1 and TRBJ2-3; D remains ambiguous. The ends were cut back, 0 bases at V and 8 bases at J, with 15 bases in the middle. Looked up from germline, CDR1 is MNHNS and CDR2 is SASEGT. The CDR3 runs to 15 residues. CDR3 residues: CASSEASPQLGTQYF. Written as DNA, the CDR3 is TGTGCCAGCAGTGAAGCGTCTCCCCAACTTGGTACGCAGTATTTT.

The CDR3 protein is CASSDPGTTGELFF. In DNA form, the CDR3 reads TGTGCCAGCAGCGACCCCGGGACAACCGGGGAGCTGTTTTTT. The rearrangement uses TRBV9 and TRBJ2-2, with a tentative D call TRBD1 (6 bases). The CDR3 runs to 14 residues. Trimming shortened V by 3 bases and J by 5 bases, and 11 bases separated the two germline ends. CDR1 and CDR2 from the germline V gene are SGDLS and YYNGEE. The variable domain in full, with the rest retrieved from reference TRBV9 and TRBJ2-2, is DSGVTQTPKHLITATGQRVTLRCSPRSGDLSVYWYQQSLDQGLQFLIQYYNGEERAKGNILERFSAQQFPDLHSELNLSSLELGDSALYFCASSDPGTTGELFFGEGSRLTVL.

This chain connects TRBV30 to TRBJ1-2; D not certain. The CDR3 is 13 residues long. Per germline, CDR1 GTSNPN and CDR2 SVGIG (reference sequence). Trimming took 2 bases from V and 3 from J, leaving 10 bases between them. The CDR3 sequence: CAWSRGWDYGYTF. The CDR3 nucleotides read TGTGCCTGGAGTAGAGGGTGGGACTATGGCTACACCTTC.

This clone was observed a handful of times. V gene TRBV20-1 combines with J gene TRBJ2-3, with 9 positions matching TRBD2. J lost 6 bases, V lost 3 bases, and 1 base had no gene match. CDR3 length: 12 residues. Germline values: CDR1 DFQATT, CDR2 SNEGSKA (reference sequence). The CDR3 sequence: CSASLAGDTQYF. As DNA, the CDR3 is TGCAGTGCTAGTCTAGCGGGGGATACGCAGTATTTT.

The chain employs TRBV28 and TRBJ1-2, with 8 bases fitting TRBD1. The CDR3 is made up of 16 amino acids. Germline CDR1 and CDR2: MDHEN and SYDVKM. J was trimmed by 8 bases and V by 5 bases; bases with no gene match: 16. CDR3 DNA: TGTGCCAGCAGTCCAGGGGGCCGGGTACCCTTGGGGGGCTACACCTTC. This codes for CASSPGGRVPLGGYTF.

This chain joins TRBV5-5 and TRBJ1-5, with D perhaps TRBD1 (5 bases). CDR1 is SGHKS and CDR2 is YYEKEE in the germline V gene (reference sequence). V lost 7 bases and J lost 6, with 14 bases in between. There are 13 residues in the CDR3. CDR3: CASQQEMGQPQHF. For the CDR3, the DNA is TGTGCCAGCCAACAGGAGATGGGTCAGCCCCAGCATTTT. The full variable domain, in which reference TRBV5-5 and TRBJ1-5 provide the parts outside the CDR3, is DAGVTQSPTHLIKTRGQQVTLRCSPISGHKSVSWYQQVLGQGPQFIFQYYEKEERGRGNFPDRFSARQFPNYSSELNVNALLLGDSALYLCASQQEMGQPQHFGDGTRLSIL.

The chain's CDR3 is CASSLEGRGGTDTQYF. DNA of the CDR3: TGTGCCAGCAGCTTAGAGGGGCGGGGGGGCACAGATACGCAGTATTTT. The chain has TRBV7-2 and TRBJ2-3, with 8 bases aligning to TRBD2. The CDR3 loop spans 16 amino acids. Germline V gene sequence: CDR1 SGHTA, CDR2 FQGNSA. With 1 base clipped from V and 1 base from J, the junction kept 4 bases outside the gene matches.

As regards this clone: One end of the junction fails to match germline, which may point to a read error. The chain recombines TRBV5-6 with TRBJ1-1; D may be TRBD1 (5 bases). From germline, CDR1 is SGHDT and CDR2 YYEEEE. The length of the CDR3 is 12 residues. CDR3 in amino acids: CASRLGRRGAFF. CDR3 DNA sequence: TGTGCCAGCAGATTGGGACGGCGGGGAGCTTTCTTT.

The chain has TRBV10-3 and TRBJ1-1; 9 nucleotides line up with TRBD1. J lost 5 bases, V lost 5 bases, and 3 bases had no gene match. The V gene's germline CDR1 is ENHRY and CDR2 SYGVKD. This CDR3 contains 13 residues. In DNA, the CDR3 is TGTGCCATCAGTTGGGACAGGGAAACTGAAGCTTTCTTT. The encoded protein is CAISWDRETEAFF.

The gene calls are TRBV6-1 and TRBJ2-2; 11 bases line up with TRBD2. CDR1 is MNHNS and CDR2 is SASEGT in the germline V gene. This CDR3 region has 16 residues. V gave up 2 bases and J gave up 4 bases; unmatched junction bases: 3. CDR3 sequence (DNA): TGTGCCAGCAGTGAATGGCTAGCGGGGGGCACCGGGGAGCTGTTTTTT. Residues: CASSEWLAGGTGELFF.

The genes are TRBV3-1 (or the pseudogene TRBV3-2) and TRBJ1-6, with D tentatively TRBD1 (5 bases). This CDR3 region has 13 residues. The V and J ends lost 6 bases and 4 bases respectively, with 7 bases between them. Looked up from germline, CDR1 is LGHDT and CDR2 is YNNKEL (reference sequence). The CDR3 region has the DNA TGTGCCAGCAGTCAGGGATATAATTCACCCCTCCACTTT. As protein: CASSQGYNSPLHF.

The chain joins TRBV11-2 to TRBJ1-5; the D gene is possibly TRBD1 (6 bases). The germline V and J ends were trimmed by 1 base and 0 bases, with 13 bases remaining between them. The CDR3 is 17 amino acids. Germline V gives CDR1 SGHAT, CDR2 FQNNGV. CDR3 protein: CASSLGRQGNSNQPQHF. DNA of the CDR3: TGTGCCAGCAGCTTAGGGAGGCAGGGGAATAGCAATCAGCCCCAGCATTTT. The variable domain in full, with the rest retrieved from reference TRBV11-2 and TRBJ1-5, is EAGVAQSPRYKIIEKRQSVAFWCNPISGHATLYWYQQILGQGPKLLIQFQNNGVVDDSQLPKDRFSAERLKGVDSTLKIQPAKLEDSAVYLCASSLGRQGNSNQPQHFGDGTRLSIL.

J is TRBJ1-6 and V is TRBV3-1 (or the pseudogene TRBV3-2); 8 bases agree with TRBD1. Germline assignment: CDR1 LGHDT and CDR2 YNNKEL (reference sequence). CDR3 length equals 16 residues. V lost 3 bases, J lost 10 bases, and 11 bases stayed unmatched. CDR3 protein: CASSQTGAGGSSPLHF. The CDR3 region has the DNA TGTGCCAGCAGCCAGACAGGGGCAGGCGGATCATCACCCCTCCACTTT.

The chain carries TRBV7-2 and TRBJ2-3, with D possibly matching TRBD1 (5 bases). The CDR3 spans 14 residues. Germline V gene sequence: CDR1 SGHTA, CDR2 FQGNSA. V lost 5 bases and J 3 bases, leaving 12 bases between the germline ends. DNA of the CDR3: TGTGCCAGCAGCGCTCGGCAGGGTACAGATACGCAGTATTTT. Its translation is CASSARQGTDTQYF.

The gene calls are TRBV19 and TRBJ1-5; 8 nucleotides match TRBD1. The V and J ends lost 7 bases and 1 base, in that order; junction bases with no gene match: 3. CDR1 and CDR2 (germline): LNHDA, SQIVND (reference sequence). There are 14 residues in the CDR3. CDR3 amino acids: CASTRTGSNQPQHF. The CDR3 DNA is TGTGCCAGTACACGGACAGGGAGCAATCAGCCCCAGCATTTT.

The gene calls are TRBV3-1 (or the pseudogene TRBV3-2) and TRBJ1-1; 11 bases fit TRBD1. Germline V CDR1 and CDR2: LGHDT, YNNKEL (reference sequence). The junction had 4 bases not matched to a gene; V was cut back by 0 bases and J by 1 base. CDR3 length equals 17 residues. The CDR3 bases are TGTGCCAGCAGCCAAGACAGGACAGGGGGCAGGAACACTGAAGCTTTCTTT. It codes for CASSQDRTGGRNTEAFF.

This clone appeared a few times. The CDR3, as DNA: TGTGCCAGCAGCCATCCGTCAGGGATTCTTCGTGGCTACACCTTC. It translates to CASSHPSGILRGYTF. This sequence joins TRBV7-9 and TRBJ1-2; a possible D gene is TRBD1 (5 bases). This CDR3 spans 15 amino acids. The V end was cut by 5 bases, the J end by 7 bases, with 20 bases between. Germline V gene lookup returns CDR1 SEHNR and CDR2 FQNEAQ (reference sequence).

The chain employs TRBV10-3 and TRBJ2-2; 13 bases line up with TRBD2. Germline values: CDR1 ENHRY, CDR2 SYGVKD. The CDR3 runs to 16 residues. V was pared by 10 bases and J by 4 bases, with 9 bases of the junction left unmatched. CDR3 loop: CATRTSGGLLTGELFF. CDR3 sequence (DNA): TGTGCCACCCGGACTAGCGGGGGTCTCCTCACCGGGGAGCTGTTTTTT.

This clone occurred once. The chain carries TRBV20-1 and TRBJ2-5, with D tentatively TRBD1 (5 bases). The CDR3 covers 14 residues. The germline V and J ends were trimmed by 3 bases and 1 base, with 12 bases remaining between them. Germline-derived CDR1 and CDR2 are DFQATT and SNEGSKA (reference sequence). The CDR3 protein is CSASMVTGQETQYF. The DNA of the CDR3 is TGCAGTGCTAGTATGGTCACAGGCCAAGAGACCCAGTACTTC.

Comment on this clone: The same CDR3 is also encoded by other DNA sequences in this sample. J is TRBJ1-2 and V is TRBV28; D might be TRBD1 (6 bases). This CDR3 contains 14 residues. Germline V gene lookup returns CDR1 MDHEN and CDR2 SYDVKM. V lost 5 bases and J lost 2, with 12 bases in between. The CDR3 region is CASSPPGQNYGYTF. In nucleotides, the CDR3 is TGTGCCAGCAGTCCCCCCGGACAGAACTATGGCTACACCTTC.

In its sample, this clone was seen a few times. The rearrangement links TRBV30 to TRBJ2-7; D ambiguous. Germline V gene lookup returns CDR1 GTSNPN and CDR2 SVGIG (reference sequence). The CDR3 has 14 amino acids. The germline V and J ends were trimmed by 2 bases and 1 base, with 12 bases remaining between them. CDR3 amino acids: CAWSRNPRSYEQYF. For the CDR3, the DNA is TGTGCCTGGAGTCGGAACCCGAGGTCCTACGAGCAGTACTTC.

The CDR3 loop is CASSQAASGGNTILSSYNEQFF. CDR3 DNA sequence: TGTGCCAGCAGCCAAGCGGCGAGCGGGGGGAACACTATACTTAGCTCCTACAATGAGCAGTTCTTC. The chain is built from TRBV4-2 and TRBJ2-1; TRBD2 aligns across 9 bases. This CDR3 spans 22 amino acids. Germline CDR1 reads LGHNA; CDR2 reads YNFKEQ. Trimming at V came to 1 base and at J to 0 bases, leaving 19 bases not matched to a gene.

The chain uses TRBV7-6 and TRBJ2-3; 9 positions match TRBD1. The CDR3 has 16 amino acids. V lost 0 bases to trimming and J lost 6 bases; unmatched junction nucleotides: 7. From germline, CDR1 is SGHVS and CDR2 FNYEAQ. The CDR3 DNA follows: TGTGCCAGCAGCTTAGCGACAGGGGGACGTAGGGATACGCAGTATTTT. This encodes CASSLATGGRRDTQYF.

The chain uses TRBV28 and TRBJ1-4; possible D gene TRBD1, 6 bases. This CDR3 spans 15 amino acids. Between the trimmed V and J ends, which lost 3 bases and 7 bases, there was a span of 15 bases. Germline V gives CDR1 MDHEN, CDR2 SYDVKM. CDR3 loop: CASSFIGQGSEKLFF. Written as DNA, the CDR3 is TGTGCCAGCAGTTTTATTGGCCAGGGGTCTGAAAAACTGTTTTTT. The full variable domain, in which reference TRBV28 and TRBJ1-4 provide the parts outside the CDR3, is DVKVTQSSRYLVKRTGEKVFLECVQDMDHENMFWYRQDPGLGLRLIYFSYDVKMKEKGDIPEGYSVSREKKERFSLILESASTNQTSMYLCASSFIGQGSEKLFFGSGTQLSVL.

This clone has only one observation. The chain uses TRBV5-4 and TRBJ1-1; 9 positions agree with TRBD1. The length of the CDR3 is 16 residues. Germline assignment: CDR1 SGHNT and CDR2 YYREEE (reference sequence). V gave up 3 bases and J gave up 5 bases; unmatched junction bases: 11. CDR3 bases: TGTGCCAGCAGCTCCAAGATGACAGGGGGGCAAACTGAAGCTTTCTTT. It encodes CASSSKMTGGQTEAFF.